The rows below give T cell receptor beta chains drawn from one sample of a study of blood T cell repertoires in COVID-19. Generated by immunoSEQ multiplex PCR, the TCRdb table keeps only in-frame clones and is missing some. The data hold 250,000 to 350,000 clones, with about 89% observed a single time. Sequenced sample: peripheral blood. These receptors came from a woman in her fifties or sixties with acute or convalescent COVID-19. Each CDR3 is given with its conserved first and last residue. Fields, in order: V gene, D gene, J gene, CDR3 length, clone size, CDR3 protein, CDR3 DNA. The D gene is left open where the match is weak. Clone size appears in some rows only: once, few, many, or a class for an expanded clone.

TRBV9	NA	TRBJ2-1	13	NA	CASSVTSKAEQFF	TGTGCCAGCAGCGTAACTAGCAAGGCTGAGCAGTTCTTC
TRBV13	NA	TRBJ1-1	14	NA	CASSRGHMNTEAFF	TGTGCCAGCAGCCGGGGACACATGAACACTGAAGCTTTCTTT
TRBV11-2	NA	TRBJ2-1	15	NA	CASTEVAGLYNEQFF	TGTGCCAGCACGGAGGTGGCGGGACTTTACAATGAGCAGTTCTTC
TRBV3-1/TRBV3-2	NA	TRBJ1-1	13	NA	CASSHSGFTEAFF	TGTGCCAGCAGCCATTCGGGGTTCACTGAAGCTTTCTTT
TRBV6-5	NA	TRBJ1-5	15	NA	CASSSPQGEDQPQHF	TGTGCCAGCAGTTCCCCACAGGGAGAGGATCAGCCCCAGCATTTT
TRBV7-9	NA	TRBJ1-1	12	NA	CASSLPLAEAFF	TGTGCCAGCAGCTTACCCCTCGCTGAAGCTTTCTTT
TRBV10-3	TRBD1	TRBJ1-5	15	NA	CAISEGQGVHQPQHF	TGTGCCATCAGTGAGGGGCAGGGGGTGCATCAGCCCCAGCATTTT
TRBV3-1/TRBV3-2	TRBD2	TRBJ2-1	17	once	CASSQDRLAVSYNEQFF	TGTGCCAGCAGCCAAGATAGACTAGCGGTTTCCTACAATGAGCAGTTCTTC
TRBV29-1	NA	TRBJ2-2	13	NA	CSGSRKTTGELFF	TGCAGCGGATCCAGGAAGACCACCGGGGAGCTGTTTTTT
TRBV30	TRBD1	TRBJ2-7	15	NA	CAWSRDGGQGYEQYF	TGTGCCTGGAGCCGCGACGGGGGACAGGGCTACGAGCAGTACTTC
TRBV15	NA	TRBJ1-2	13	NA	CATSRQGDGGYTF	TGTGCCACCAGCAGGCAGGGTGACGGTGGCTACACCTTC
TRBV5-1	TRBD2	TRBJ2-5	12	once	CASRPGGETQYF	TGCGCCAGCAGGCCGGGGGGAGAGACCCAGTACTTC
TRBV9	NA	TRBJ1-3	14	NA	CASSDPGAGNTIYF	TGTGCCAGCAGCGACCCGGGGGCTGGAAACACCATATATTTT
TRBV3-1/TRBV3-2	NA	TRBJ2-4	13	NA	CASSQVRGNIQYF	TGTGCCAGCAGCCAAGTCCGCGGGAACATTCAGTACTTC
TRBV18	NA	TRBJ1-2	13	once	CASSPRENYGYTF	TGTGCCAGCTCCCCTCGGGAGAACTATGGCTACACCTTC
TRBV14	NA	TRBJ1-2	10	NA	CASSHSSYTF	TGTGCCAGCAGCCATAGTAGCTACACCTTC
TRBV10-3	TRBD1	TRBJ1-2	12	few	CATRQGARGYTF	TGTGCCACCAGACAGGGGGCGCGTGGCTACACCTTC
TRBV7-9	TRBD2	TRBJ2-1	17	NA	CASSSPGGGGALNEQFF	TGTGCCAGCAGCTCCCCTGGGGGCGGGGGGGCCCTAAATGAGCAGTTCTTC
TRBV19	NA	TRBJ1-5	16	NA	CASSKPGIDSNQPQHF	TGTGCCAGTAGTAAGCCAGGAATCGATAGCAATCAGCCCCAGCATTTT
TRBV18	TRBD2	TRBJ2-3	16	NA	CASSPPSGTGGDTQYF	TGTGCCAGCTCACCACCGAGCGGTACGGGGGGAGATACGCAGTATTTT
TRBV28	TRBD2	TRBJ2-1	17	once	CASSPPGTSGRVNEQFF	TGTGCCAGCAGCCCTCCCGGGACTAGCGGGAGGGTTAATGAGCAGTTCTTC
TRBV3-1/TRBV3-2	TRBD2	TRBJ2-6	24	NA	CASSQVGRGPSGGPETPGANVLTF	TGTGCCAGCAGCCAAGTAGGCAGGGGGCCTAGCGGGGGACCAGAGACCCCTGGGGCCAACGTCCTGACTTTC
TRBV18	NA	TRBJ2-2	16	NA	CASSPRMQGNTGELFF	TGTGCCAGCTCACCACGGATGCAGGGGAACACCGGGGAGCTGTTTTTT
TRBV5-5	NA	TRBJ1-2	14	NA	CASSLDESPYGYTF	TGTGCCAGCAGCTTGGATGAGTCTCCCTATGGCTACACCTTC
TRBV6-1	TRBD1	TRBJ1-2	14	NA	CASSEAGGNYGYTF	TGTGCCAGCAGTGAGGCAGGGGGGAACTATGGCTACACCTTC
TRBV27	TRBD1	TRBJ1-5	17	NA	CASSLLGQGLSNQPQHF	TGTGCCAGCAGTTTATTGGGACAGGGGCTCAGCAATCAGCCCCAGCATTTT
TRBV14	TRBD1	TRBJ1-6	14	once	CASSQTGYNSPLHF	TGTGCCAGCAGCCAGACAGGGTATAATTCACCCCTCCACTTT
TRBV29-1	NA	TRBJ1-5	13	NA	CSVEGQGNQPQHF	TGCAGCGTTGAGGGACAAGGTAATCAGCCCCAGCATTTT
TRBV7-9	NA	TRBJ1-1	14	NA	CASSFWTENTEAFF	TGTGCCAGCAGCTTTTGGACAGAGAACACTGAAGCTTTCTTT
TRBV19	NA	TRBJ1-5	14	NA	CASSLRGPNQPQHF	TGTGCCAGTAGTCTCCGGGGTCCTAATCAGCCCCAGCATTTT
TRBV3-1/TRBV3-2	NA	TRBJ2-2	17	few	CASSQDDQDKNTGELFF	TGTGCCAGCAGCCAAGACGACCAGGATAAAAACACCGGGGAGCTGTTTTTT
TRBV10-3	TRBD2	TRBJ2-3	14	many	CATSAGGVSDTQYF	TGTGCCACCTCAGCGGGGGGGGTATCAGATACGCAGTATTTT
TRBV5-4	NA	TRBJ1-2	14	NA	CASSLGTETYGYTF	TGTGCCAGCAGCTTGGGGACAGAGACCTATGGCTACACCTTC
TRBV27	TRBD2	TRBJ2-3	15	NA	CASSSLAGNSDTQYF	TGTGCCAGCAGTTCTCTAGCGGGGAATTCAGATACGCAGTATTTT
TRBV28	NA	TRBJ2-5	13	NA	CASSGLNQETQYF	TGTGCCAGCAGCGGACTGAACCAAGAGACCCAGTACTTC
TRBV5-1	NA	TRBJ2-7	15	few	CASSFSPGGGYEQYF	TGCGCCAGCAGCTTCTCTCCGGGTGGTGGCTACGAGCAGTACTTC
TRBV7-3	TRBD1	TRBJ2-2	15	NA	CASSLRGTDTGELFF	TGTGCCAGCAGCTTAAGAGGGACAGACACCGGGGAGCTGTTTTTT
TRBV5-6	NA	TRBJ1-5	14	NA	CASSFANSNQPQHF	TGTGCCAGCAGCTTTGCTAATAGCAATCAGCCCCAGCATTTT
TRBV4-1	TRBD1	TRBJ1-4	17	NA	CASSQAGGTAENEKLFF	TGCGCCAGCAGCCAAGCGGGGGGGACAGCCGAAAATGAAAAACTGTTTTTT
TRBV5-4	NA	TRBJ1-1	15	NA	CASSPSLMRHTEAFF	TGTGCCAGCAGTCCCTCTTTGATGCGGCACACTGAAGCTTTCTTT
TRBV9	TRBD2	TRBJ2-7	16	NA	CASSALGTSEVYEQYF	TGTGCCAGCAGCGCCCTCGGGACTAGCGAGGTCTACGAGCAGTACTTC